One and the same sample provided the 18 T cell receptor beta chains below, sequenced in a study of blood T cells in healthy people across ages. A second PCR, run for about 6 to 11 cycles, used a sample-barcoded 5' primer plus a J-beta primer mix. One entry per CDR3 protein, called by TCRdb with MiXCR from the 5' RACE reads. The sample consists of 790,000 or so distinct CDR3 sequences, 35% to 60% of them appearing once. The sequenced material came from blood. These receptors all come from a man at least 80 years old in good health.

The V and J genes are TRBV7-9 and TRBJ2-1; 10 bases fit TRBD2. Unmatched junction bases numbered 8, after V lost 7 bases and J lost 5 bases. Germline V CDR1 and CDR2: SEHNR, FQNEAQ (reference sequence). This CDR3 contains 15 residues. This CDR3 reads CASIKKAGGHNEQFF. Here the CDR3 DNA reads TGTGCCAGCATCAAAAAAGCGGGAGGGCACAATGAGCAGTTCTTC. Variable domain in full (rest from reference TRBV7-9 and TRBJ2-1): DTGVSQNPRHKITKRGQNVTFRCDPISEHNRLYWYRQTLGQGPEFLTYFQNEAQLEKSRLLSDRFSAERPKGSFSTLEIQRTEQGDSAMYLCASIKKAGGHNEQFFGPGTRLTVL.

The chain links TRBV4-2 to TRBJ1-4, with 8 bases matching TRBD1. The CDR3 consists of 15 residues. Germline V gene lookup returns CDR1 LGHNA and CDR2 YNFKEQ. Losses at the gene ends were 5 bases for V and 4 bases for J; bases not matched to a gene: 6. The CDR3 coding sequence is TGTGCCAGCAGCAAAGGACAGGGCGATAATGAAAAACTGTTTTTT. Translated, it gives CASSKGQGDNEKLFF.

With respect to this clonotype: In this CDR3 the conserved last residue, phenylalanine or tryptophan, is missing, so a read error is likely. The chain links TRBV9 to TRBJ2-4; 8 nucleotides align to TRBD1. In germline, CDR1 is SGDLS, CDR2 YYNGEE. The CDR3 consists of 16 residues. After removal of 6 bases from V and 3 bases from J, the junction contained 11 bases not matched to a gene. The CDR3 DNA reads TGTGCCAGCAACCCATACGCAGGGGGCAGCAAAAACATTCAGTACTTA. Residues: CASNPYAGGSKNIQYL.

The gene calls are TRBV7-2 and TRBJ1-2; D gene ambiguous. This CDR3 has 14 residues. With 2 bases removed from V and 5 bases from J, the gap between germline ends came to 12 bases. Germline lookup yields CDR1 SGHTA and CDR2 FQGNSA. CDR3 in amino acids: CASSLTNLGYGYTF. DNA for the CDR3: TGTGCCAGCAGCTTAACAAACCTGGGGTATGGCTACACCTTC.

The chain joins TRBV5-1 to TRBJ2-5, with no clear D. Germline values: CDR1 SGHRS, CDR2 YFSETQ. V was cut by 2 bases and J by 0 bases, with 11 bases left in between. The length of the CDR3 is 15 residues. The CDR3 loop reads CASSFLGNYQETQYF. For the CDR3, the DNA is TGCGCCAGCAGCTTTCTAGGGAACTACCAAGAGACCCAGTACTTC.

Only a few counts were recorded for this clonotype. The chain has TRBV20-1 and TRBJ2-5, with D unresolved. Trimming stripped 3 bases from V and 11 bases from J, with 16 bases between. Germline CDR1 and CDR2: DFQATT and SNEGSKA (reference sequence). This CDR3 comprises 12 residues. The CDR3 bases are TGCAGTGCTAGGGCCGCCCGGGCTCAGCAGTACTTC. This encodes CSARAARAQQYF.

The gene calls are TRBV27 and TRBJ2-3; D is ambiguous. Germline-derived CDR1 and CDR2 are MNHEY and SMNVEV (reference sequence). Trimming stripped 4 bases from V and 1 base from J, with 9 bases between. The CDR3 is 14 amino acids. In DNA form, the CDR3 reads TGTGCCAGCAGTTCAGAGCGCCGCACAGATACGCAGTATTTT. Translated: CASSSERRTDTQYF.

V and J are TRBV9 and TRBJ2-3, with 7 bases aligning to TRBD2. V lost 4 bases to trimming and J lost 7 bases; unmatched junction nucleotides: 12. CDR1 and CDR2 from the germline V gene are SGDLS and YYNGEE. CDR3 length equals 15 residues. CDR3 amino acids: CASSTTTGLLNTQYF. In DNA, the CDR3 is TGTGCCAGCAGCACGACTACGGGACTACTCAATACGCAGTATTTT.

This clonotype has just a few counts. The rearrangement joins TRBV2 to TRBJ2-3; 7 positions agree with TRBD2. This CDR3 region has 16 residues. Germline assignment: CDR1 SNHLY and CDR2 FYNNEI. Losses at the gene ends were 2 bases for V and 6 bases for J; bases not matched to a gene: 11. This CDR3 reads CASSELAAGAGDTQYF. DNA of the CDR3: TGTGCCAGCAGTGAACTGGCTGCGGGAGCGGGGGATACGCAGTATTTT.

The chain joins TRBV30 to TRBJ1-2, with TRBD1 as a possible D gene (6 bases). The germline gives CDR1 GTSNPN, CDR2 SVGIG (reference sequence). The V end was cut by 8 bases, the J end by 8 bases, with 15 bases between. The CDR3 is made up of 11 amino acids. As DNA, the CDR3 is TGTGCCGAGTACAGGGCTGGCGGCTACACCTTC. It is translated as CAEYRAGGYTF.

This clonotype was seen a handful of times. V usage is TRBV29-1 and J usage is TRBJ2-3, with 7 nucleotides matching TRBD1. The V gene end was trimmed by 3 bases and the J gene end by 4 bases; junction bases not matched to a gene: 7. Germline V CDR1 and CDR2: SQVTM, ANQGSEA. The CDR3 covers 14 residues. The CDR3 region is CSVDQGERSDTQYF. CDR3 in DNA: TGCAGCGTTGATCAGGGGGAAAGGTCAGATACGCAGTATTTT.

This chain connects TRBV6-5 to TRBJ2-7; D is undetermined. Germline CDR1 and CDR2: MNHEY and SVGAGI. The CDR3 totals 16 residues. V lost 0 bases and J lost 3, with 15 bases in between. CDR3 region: CASSYSIPDGDYEQYF. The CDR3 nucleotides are TGTGCCAGCAGTTACTCGATCCCGGATGGGGACTACGAGCAGTACTTC.

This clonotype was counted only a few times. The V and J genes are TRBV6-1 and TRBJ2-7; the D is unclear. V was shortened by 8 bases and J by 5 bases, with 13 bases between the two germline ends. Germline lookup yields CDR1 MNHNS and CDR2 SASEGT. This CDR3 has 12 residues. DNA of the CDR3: TGTGCCAGCCTTGGGATTTTGGACGAGCAGTACTTC. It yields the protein CASLGILDEQYF.

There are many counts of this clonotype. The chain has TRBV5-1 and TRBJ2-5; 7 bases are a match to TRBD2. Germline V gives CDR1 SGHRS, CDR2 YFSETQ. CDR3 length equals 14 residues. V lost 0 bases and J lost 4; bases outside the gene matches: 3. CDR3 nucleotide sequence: TGCGCCAGCAGCTTGGATACGGGAGGAGAGACCCAGTACTTC. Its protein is CASSLDTGGETQYF.

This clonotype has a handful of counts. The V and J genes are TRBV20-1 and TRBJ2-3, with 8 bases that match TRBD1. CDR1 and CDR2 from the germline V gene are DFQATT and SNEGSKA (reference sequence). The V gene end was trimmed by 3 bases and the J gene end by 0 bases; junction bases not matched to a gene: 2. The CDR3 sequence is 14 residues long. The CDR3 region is CSASRGLSTDTQYF. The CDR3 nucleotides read TGCAGTGCTAGCAGGGGGCTCAGCACAGATACGCAGTATTTT.

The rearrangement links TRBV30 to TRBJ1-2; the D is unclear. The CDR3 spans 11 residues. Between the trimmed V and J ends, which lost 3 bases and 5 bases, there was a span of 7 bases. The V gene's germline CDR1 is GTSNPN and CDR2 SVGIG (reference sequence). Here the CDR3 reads CAWSDRYGYTF. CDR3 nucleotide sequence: TGTGCCTGGAGCGATCGTTATGGCTACACCTTC.

This CDR3 reads CSVRQGNEQFF. The CDR3 coding sequence is TGCAGCGTTAGACAGGGAAATGAGCAGTTCTTC. The chain combines TRBV29-1 with TRBJ2-1; TRBD1 aligns across 7 bases. CDR1 SQVTM and CDR2 ANQGSEA come from the germline V gene. The V gene end was trimmed by 5 bases and the J gene end by 7 bases; junction bases not matched to a gene: 2. There are 11 residues in the CDR3.

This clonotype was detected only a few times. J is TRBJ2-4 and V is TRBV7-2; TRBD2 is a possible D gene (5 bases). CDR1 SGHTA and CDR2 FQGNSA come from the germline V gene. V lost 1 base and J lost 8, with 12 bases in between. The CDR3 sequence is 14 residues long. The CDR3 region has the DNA TGTGCCAGCAGCTTAGGAGCGGACCATGACATTCAGTACTTC. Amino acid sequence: CASSLGADHDIQYF. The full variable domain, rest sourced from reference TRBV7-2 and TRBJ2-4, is GAGVSQSPSNKVTEKGKDVELRCDPISGHTALYWYRQSLGQGLEFLIYFQGNSAPDKSGLPSDRFSAERTGGSVSTLTIQRTQQEDSAVYLCASSLGADHDIQYFGAGTRLSVL.